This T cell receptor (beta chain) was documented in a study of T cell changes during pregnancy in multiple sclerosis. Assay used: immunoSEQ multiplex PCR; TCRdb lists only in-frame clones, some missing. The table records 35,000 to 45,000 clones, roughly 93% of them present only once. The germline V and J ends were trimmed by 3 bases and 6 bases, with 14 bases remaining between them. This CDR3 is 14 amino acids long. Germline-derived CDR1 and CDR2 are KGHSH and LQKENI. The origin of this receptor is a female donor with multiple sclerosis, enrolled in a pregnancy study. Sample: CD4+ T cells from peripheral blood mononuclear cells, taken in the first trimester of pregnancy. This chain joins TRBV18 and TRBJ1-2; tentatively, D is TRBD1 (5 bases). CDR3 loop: CASSPPGGGHGYTF. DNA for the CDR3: TGTGCCAGCTCACCCCCCGGGGGGGGTCATGGCTACACCTTC. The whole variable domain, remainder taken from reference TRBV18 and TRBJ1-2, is NAGVMQNPRHLVRRRGQEARLRCSPMKGHSHVYWYRQLPEEGLKFMVYLQKENIIDESGMPKERFSAEFPKEGPSILRIQQVVRGDSAAYFCASSPPGGGHGYTFGSGTRLTVV.